Below, one T cell receptor (beta chain) is given with its context. Its cognate antigen is unknown. V lost 5 bases and J lost 0, with 10 bases in between. The germline gives CDR1 MNHNY, CDR2 SVGAGI (reference sequence). This CDR3 contains 15 residues. The sample originates from a study of post-analysis software for immune sequencing data. Each TCR beta cDNA library carried unique molecular identifiers. TCRdb reprocessed the PCR reads with MiXCR, giving one entry per CDR3 protein. This sample has more than 450,000 distinct CDR3 sequences, with around 44% found just once. Findings and limits, study-wide: The normalized Chao1 diversity of multiple sclerosis patients was significantly lower than that of controls. About five TRBV segments, including TRBV5-6, TRBV5-1 and TRBV20-1, were more frequent in patients than controls.

The origin of this receptor is a girl aged 10-17 years with multiple sclerosis. The sequenced sample consisted of blood. The chain couples TRBV6-6 to TRBJ1-4; D unclear. The chain's CDR3 is CASSPRLATNEKLFF. The CDR3 bases are TGTGCCAGCAGTCCCCGTCTAGCAACTAATGAAAAACTGTTTTTT.